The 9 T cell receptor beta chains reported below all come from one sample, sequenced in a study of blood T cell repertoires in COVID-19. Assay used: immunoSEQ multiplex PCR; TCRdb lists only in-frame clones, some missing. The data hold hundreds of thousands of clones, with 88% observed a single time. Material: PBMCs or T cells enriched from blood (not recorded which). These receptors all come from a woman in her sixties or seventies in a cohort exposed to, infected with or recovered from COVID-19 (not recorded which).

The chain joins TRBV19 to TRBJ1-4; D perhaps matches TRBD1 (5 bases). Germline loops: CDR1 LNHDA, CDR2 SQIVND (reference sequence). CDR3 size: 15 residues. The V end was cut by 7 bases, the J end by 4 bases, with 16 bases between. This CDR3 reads CASKMEGLINEKLFF. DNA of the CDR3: TGTGCCAGTAAAATGGAGGGACTGATTAATGAAAAACTGTTTTTT.

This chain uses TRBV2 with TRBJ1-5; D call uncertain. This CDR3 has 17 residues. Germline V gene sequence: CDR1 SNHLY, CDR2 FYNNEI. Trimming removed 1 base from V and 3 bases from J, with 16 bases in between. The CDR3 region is CASSEDPGMEYNQPQHF. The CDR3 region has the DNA TGTGCCAGCAGTGAAGACCCGGGGATGGAATACAATCAGCCCCAGCATTTT.

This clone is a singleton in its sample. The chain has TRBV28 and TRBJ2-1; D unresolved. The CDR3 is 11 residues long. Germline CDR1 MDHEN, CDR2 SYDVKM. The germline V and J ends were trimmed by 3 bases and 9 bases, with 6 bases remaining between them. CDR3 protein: CASSFSVEQFF. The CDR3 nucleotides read TGTGCCAGCAGTTTTTCTGTTGAGCAGTTCTTC. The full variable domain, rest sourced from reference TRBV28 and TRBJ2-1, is DVKVTQSSRYLVKRTGEKVFLECVQDMDHENMFWYRQDPGLGLRLIYFSYDVKMKEKGDIPEGYSVSREKKERFSLILESASTNQTSMYLCASSFSVEQFFGPGTRLTVL.

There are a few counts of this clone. The CDR3 spells CASMGFGLQPQHF. The CDR3 DNA is TGTGCCAGCATGGGTTTTGGACTTCAGCCCCAGCATTTT. The V and J genes are TRBV2 and TRBJ1-5, with D uncertain. Germline V gene data show CDR1 as SNHLY and CDR2 as FYNNEI. Trimming cost V 7 bases and J 6 bases, with 13 bases left between them. This CDR3 is 13 amino acids long.

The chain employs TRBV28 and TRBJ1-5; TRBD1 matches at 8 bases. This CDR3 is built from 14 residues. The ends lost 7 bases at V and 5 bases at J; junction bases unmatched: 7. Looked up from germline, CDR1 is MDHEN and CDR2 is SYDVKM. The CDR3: CASTPGQDHQPQHF. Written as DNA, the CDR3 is TGTGCCAGCACACCGGGACAGGACCATCAGCCCCAGCATTTT.

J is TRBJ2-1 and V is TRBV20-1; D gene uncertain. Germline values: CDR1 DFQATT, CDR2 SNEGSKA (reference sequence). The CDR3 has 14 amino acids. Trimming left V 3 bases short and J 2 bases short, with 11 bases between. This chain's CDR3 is CSASVRSPYNEQFF. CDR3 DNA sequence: TGCAGTGCTAGTGTGCGAAGCCCCTACAATGAGCAGTTCTTC.

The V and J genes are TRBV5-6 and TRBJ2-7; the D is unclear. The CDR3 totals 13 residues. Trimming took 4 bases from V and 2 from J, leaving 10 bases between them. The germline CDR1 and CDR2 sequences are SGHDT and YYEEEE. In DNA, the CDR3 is TGTGCCAGCAGCACCGGTCATACCTACGAGCAGTACTTC. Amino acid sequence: CASSTGHTYEQYF.

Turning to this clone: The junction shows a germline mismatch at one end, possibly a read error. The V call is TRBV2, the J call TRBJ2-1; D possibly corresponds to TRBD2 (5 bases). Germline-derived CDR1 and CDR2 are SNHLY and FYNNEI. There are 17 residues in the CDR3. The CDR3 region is CASSGRGRQSSYNGQFF. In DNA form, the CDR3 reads TGTGCCAGCAGTGGTAGAGGGCGGCAGAGCTCCTACAATGGGCAGTTCTTC.

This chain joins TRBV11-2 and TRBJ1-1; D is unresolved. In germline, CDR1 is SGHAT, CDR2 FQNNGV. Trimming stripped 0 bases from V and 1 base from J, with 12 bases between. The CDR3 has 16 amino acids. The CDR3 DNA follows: TGTGCCAGCAGCTTAGATGGCAACAGATGGAACACTGAAGCTTTCTTT. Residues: CASSLDGNRWNTEAFF.